This TCR beta chain was identified in a study of beta chain features in type 1 diabetes. Whole-study context: All samples combined gave roughly 100,000,000 sorted cells for examination.

CD45RO/CCR7/CD25/CD127/CD95/CD27 staining was used to isolate CD4+ naive, central memory, regulatory and stem cell-like memory cells by sorting. This clone was observed a few times. The identical CDR3 is also encoded by other nucleotide sequences in the sample. Expressed TCRB transcripts were sequenced after all isolated RNA was converted to cDNA. Using immunoSEQ multiplex PCR, the repertoire was profiled, and TCRdb retains in-frame clones only, with some absent. The sample carries under 250,000 clones, 25% to 35% recorded once. The CDR3 has 14 amino acids. Looked up from germline, CDR1 is SQVTM and CDR2 is ANQGSEA. Deletions cut 5 bases from V and 4 bases from J, with 18 bases between.

This TCR derives from a man aged 25-45 years in good health. This chain connects TRBV29-1 to TRBJ2-7; D possibly corresponds to TRBD2 (5 bases). The sequencing sample was made of central memory CD4+ T cells from blood. The CDR3 loop reads CSVSDARRSYEQYF. CDR3 DNA: TGCAGCGTTTCCGACGCGCGGAGGTCATACGAGCAGTACTTC.